This T cell receptor beta chain appears in the sequencing data of a study of shared clonotypes between healthy human individuals (dated by TCRdb to about 2020). Background on the whole study: The cohort included a few men and two women between 18 and 49 years of age. Per donor, three plates each were used for CD4 naive and CD4 memory, two for CD8 naive, and one for CD8 memory. To estimate repertoire size and how much clonotype sharing occurs between individuals, the study deeply sequenced the blood TCR repertoires of 4 to 6 healthy adults. To increase sequencing depth and limit assay-specific biases, TCR repertoire library preparation and sequencing were carried out by different laboratories using diverse techniques. Between about 0.8 and 8.9 billion PBMCs per donor were obtained by leukapheresis.

This clone is a singleton in its sample. This receptor's antigen is unknown. Per-base qualities were not stored, and no clone one base away is much larger. Results and caveats for the whole study, not just this receptor: Sampling was restricted to blood, and TCR repertoires in tissue are likely to differ from TCR repertoires in blood. Estimated clonotype richness was generally larger for naive than for memory subsets. The small number of donors limited the genetic and exposure-history diversity represented. Even with the large sequencing depth, rarefaction of the sorted-subset datasets indicated that sequencing was incomplete. About 5% of naive CD4, 3.5% of naive CD8, about 2.1% of memory CD4, and 0.35% to 0.4% of memory CD8 clonotypes were shared across a few donors. Higher generation probabilities were observed for clonotypes shared by all four sorted-subset donors than for non-shared clonotypes. Pairwise subsampling indicated that sequencing depth was expected to affect the degree of clonotype sharing among donors.

Using the deep immunoSEQ assay, TCR CDR3 regions were amplified from genomic DNA by multiplex PCR. Extracted genomic DNA from each cell subset was spread evenly across all wells of several immunoSEQ 96-well plates, with each plate serving as a replicate. Each replicate PCR for sorted subsets received about 180 ng genomic DNA, equal to tens of thousands of T cell genomes. Purified libraries were measured with a Qubit 3.0 fluorometer, size-checked on a Bioanalyzer 2100, and measured again with the KAPA Library Quantification kit. Each immunoSEQ 96-well plate was sequenced on its own single-read 150-cycle Illumina NextSeq 550 flow cell. Per the source publication's procedure: The immunoSEQ output contained only junctional sequences without quality scores, so filtering could not match that applied to full-length reads. To assign V/J genes and CDR3, sequences were annotated against IMGT germline references using PyIR, a Python wrapper for IgBLAST v1.9. Reads were removed for weak V/J assignments (E-value above 1e-6), missing CDR3, stop codons, out-of-frame junctions, or ambiguous translated residues. V3J clonotypes were defined as sequences sharing the same inferred V gene, J gene, and CDR3 amino acid sequence. The percentage overlap between two repertoires was calculated by dividing the number of shared unique clonotypes by the size of the smaller repertoire. Three approaches were used to assess repertoire richness: RTK rarefaction, the Chao1 estimator, and Recon v2.1 estimates of unobserved clonotypes. OLGA was used to compute generation probabilities for all TCRbeta clonotypes that the gDNA method yielded from a handful of donors. Imported from immuneACCESS, the table was reduced by TCRdb to in-frame sequences with V and J called. These copies leave out some clones; in studies compared against another copy, an unresolved V gene accounts for under half, and the cause of the remainder is not known. V and J calls and clone size are those listed in that table; D and trimming were worked out from the DNA. The sample records about 2.3 million clones, 92% of which are singletons. Approximately 0.4% of the sample lies in the top ten.

Donors were healthy HIV-negative adults with no recently reported acute infections or vaccinations. Every donor was a Caucasian adult living in Nashville, Tennessee, USA. CD4+ T cells were enriched through magnetic negative selection, after which naive cells were positively selected on CD45RA and the remaining negative fraction served as the memory subset. Blood was collected by leukapheresis, and PBMCs were isolated by Ficoll-Histopaque density gradient centrifugation and then cryopreserved in liquid nitrogen vapor phase. Purity and quantity of every magnetically sorted T cell population were checked by analytical flow cytometry. Genomic DNA was isolated from each sorted fraction and quantified by UV absorbance on a Nanodrop 2000c. Spanning cysteine to phenylalanine, the CDR3 consists of 14 amino acids. CDR3 DNA is the only sequence kept; it has 42 bases, read in frame from the first base. V drops 3 bases and J drops 0 bases, leaving 7 bases in between. The CDR1 and CDR2 encoded by the germline V gene (reference sequence) are LNHNV and YYDKDF.

The chain is assembled from TRBV15 and TRBJ2-3; the D gene is unclear. What was sequenced was naive CD4+ T cells from PBMCs. The sample's cell subset or site label is to be understood as: CD45RA+ positively selected. The clonotype comes from a man aged 18 to 29 in good health. Some clones in this sample may be carry-over from other donors' samples. DNA sequence: TGTGCCACCAGCAGTTTCTGGAGCACAGATACGCAGTATTTT. The translation is CATSSFWSTDTQYF.